This TCR beta chain came from a study of shared clonotypes between healthy human individuals. Points from the study as a whole: Naive subsets typically showed greater estimated richness than memory subsets. Blood alone was sampled, and tissue repertoires likely differ.

The naive CD8 fraction comprised CD45RO-negative cells positively selected for CCR7 and excluded terminally differentiated effector memory CD45RA+ cells. Around 32,000 T cell genomes, or roughly 200 ng DNA, went into the sorted-subset replicate PCRs. Assay: immunoSEQ multiplex PCR; the TCRdb copy retains only in-frame clones and omits some. The table lists about 610,000 clones, around 96% of them singletons. Comments on this clone: What it binds is unknown.

The CDR3 is made up of 15 amino acids. CDR1 SEHNR and CDR2 FQNEAQ come from the germline V gene (reference sequence). The germline V and J ends were trimmed by 1 base and 7 bases, with 14 bases remaining between them. The chain joins TRBV7-9 to TRBJ2-1, with D hard to call. The sample consisted of naive CD8+ T cells sorted from blood. This TCR was sampled from a woman aged 25 to 45 in good health. In DNA form, the CDR3 reads TGTGCCAGCAGCTTAGAATCCCGGGCTCTGAATGAGCAGTTCTTC. Its protein product is CASSLESRALNEQFF.